The table lists the clone carrying this T cell receptor (beta chain) with many counts. Its cognate antigen is unknown. V was clipped by 5 bases and J by 5 bases; unmatched bases: 12. CDR1 is SGHVS and CDR2 is FQNEAQ in the germline V gene. The CDR3 loop spans 17 amino acids. The data are from a study of T cell repertoires in cytomegalovirus infection. TCRdb called the reads again in MiXCR, with one record for every CDR3 protein. The data show roughly 500,000 distinct CDR3 sequences, approximately 40% seen once. Sample: cultured PBMCs, taken from culture after CMV antigen stimulation. This TCR derives from a human donor in good health (CMV status not recorded). Some clones in this sample may be carry-over from other donors' samples. The genes are TRBV7-8 and TRBJ2-1; TRBD2 agrees at 10 bases. Here the CDR3 reads CASSLLRTSGLNNEQFF. For the CDR3, the DNA is TGTGCCAGCAGCCTACTGAGGACTAGCGGACTCAACAATGAGCAGTTCTTC.